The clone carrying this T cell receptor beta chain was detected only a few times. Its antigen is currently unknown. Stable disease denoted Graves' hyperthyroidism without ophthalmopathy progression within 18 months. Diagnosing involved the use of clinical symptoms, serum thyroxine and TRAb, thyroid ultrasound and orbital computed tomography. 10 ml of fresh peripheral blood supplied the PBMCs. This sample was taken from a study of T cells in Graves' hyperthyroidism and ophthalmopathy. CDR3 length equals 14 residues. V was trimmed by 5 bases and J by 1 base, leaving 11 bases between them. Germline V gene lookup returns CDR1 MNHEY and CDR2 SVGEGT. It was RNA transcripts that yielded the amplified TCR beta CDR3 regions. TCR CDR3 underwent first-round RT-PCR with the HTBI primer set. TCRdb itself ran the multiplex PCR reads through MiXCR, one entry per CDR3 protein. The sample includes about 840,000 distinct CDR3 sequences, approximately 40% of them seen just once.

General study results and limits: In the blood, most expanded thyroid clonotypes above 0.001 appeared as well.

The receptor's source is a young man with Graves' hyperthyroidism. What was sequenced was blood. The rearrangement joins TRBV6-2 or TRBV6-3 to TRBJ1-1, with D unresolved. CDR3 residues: CASSPWAGNTEAFF. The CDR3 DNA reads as TGTGCCAGCAGTCCCTGGGCAGGGAACACTGAAGCTTTCTTT.